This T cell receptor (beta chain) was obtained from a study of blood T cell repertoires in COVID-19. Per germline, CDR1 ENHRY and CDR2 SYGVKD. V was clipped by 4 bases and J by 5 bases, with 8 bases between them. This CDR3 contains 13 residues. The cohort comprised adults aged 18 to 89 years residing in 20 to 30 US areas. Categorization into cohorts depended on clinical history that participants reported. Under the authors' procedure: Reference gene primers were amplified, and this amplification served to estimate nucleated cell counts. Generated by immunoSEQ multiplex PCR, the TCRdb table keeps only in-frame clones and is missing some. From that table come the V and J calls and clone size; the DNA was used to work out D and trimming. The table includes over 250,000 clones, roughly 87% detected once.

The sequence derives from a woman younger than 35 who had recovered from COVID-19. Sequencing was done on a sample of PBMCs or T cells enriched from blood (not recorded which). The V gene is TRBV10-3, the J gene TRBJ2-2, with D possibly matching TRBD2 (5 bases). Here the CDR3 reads CAISARETGELFF. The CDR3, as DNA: TGTGCCATCAGTGCGAGGGAGACCGGGGAGCTGTTTTTT.